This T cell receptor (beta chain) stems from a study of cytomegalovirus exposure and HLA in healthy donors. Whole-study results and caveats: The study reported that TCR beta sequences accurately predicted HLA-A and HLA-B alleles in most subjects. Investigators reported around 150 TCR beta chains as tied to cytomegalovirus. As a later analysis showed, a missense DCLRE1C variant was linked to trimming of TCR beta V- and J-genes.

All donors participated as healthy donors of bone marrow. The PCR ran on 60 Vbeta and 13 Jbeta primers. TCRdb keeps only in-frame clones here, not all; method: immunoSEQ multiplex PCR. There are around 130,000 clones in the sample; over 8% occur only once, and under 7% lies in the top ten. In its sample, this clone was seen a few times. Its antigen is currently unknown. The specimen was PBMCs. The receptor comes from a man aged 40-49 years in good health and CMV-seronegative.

The CDR3 DNA is TGCGCCAGCAGCGGGGATGGACAGGGTGGTAACACCGGGGAGCTGTTTTTT. Amino acids: CASSGDGQGGNTGELFF. The chain combines TRBV5-1 with TRBJ2-2; 8 bases match TRBD1. After removal of 4 bases from V and 2 bases from J, the junction contained 10 bases not matched to a gene. Germline CDR1 SGHRS, CDR2 YFSETQ. This CDR3 spans 17 amino acids.